One sample yielded the 25 T cell receptor beta chains listed below, sequenced in a study of cytomegalovirus exposure and HLA in healthy donors. Amplification used 60 Vbeta primers and 13 Jbeta primers. Measured with immunoSEQ multiplex PCR; TCRdb has only the in-frame clones, and not every one. The repertoire shows 40,000 or so clones; the top ten hold over 3%. The sequenced sample consisted of PBMCs. Receptors originate from a woman aged 25 to 39 in good health and CMV-seropositive.

The chain combines TRBV7-9 with TRBJ2-3; 13 positions agree with TRBD2. V lost 5 bases and J lost 2; bases outside the gene matches: 4. Germline V CDR1 and CDR2: SEHNR, FQNEAQ (reference sequence). The CDR3 has 16 amino acids. CDR3 DNA sequence: TGTGCCAGCAGCCCCGGGACTAGCGGGGTCACAGATACGCAGTATTTT. Translated: CASSPGTSGVTDTQYF.

The chain joins TRBV7-8 to TRBJ2-5; 7 bases agree with TRBD2. The J call may be faulty, since TRBJ2-7 better matches the DNA end. Germline assignment: CDR1 SGHVS and CDR2 FQNEAQ. CDR3 length: 15 amino acids. CDR3: CASSLEGRVTYEQYF. The DNA for the CDR3 is TGTGCCAGCAGCTTAGAAGGGAGGGTCACCTACGAGCAGTACTTC.

V and J are TRBV11-3 and TRBJ2-7, with TRBD1 identical over 8 bases. V was pared by 3 bases and J by 2 bases, with 6 bases of the junction left unmatched. Germline V gene data show CDR1 as SGHNT and CDR2 as YENEEA. The CDR3 is made up of 15 amino acids. This CDR3 reads CASSFPGQAAYEQYF. CDR3 nucleotides: TGTGCCAGCAGCTTTCCGGGACAGGCCGCCTACGAGCAGTACTTC.

The chain links TRBV19 to TRBJ1-1, with D possibly TRBD1 on 5 matching bases. Trimming removed 8 bases from V and 0 bases from J, with 10 bases in between. Germline CDR1 and CDR2: LNHDA and SQIVND (reference sequence). The CDR3 has 13 residues. The CDR3 DNA is TGTGCCAGTCGTTCAGGGATGAACACTGAAGCTTTCTTT. Translating it yields CASRSGMNTEAFF.

In nucleotides, the CDR3 is TGTGCCACCAGCAGAGACCGGGGGGGAGATTACAATGAGCAGTTCTTC. It codes for CATSRDRGGDYNEQFF. The V call is TRBV15, the J call TRBJ2-1, with 8 bases identical to TRBD2. Trimming at V came to 0 bases and at J to 4 bases, leaving 5 bases not matched to a gene. The V gene's germline CDR1 is LNHNV and CDR2 YYDKDF (reference sequence). The CDR3 spans 16 residues.

The chain recombines TRBV4-2 with TRBJ2-1; TRBD2 matches at 10 bases. The J segment lost 3 bases and the V segment lost 2 bases, leaving 1 base of the junction unmatched. CDR3 size: 15 residues. Germline values: CDR1 LGHNA, CDR2 YNFKEQ. This CDR3 reads CASSQTSGVYNEQFF. Written as DNA, the CDR3 is TGTGCCAGCAGCCAAACTAGCGGGGTCTACAATGAGCAGTTCTTC.

The chain uses TRBV10-2 and TRBJ2-1; 12 bases fit TRBD2. The ends lost 0 bases at V and 7 bases at J; junction bases unmatched: 4. Germline V gene lookup returns CDR1 WSHSY and CDR2 SAAADI. The CDR3 covers 16 residues. CDR3 DNA sequence: TGCGCCAGCAGTGAGTCAACTAGCGGGGGGTGGAATGAGCAGTTCTTC. This sequence encodes CASSESTSGGWNEQFF.

The chain couples TRBV6-1 to TRBJ2-7; 10 nucleotides align to TRBD1. This CDR3 spans 14 amino acids. Looked up from germline, CDR1 is MNHNS and CDR2 is SASEGT. V shed 8 bases, J shed 7 bases, and the junction held 11 bases outside the gene matches. CDR3 protein: CASFPRQGAGEQYF. For the CDR3, the DNA is TGTGCCAGCTTCCCGAGACAGGGGGCCGGGGAGCAGTACTTC.

V usage is TRBV29-1 and J usage is TRBJ2-3; TRBD2 matches at 9 bases. This CDR3 has 15 amino acids. Germline V gene lookup returns CDR1 SQVTM and CDR2 ANQGSEA. V lost 6 bases, J lost 4 bases, and 11 bases stayed unmatched. CDR3: CSVAAGTSIADTQYF. The DNA for the CDR3 is TGCAGCGTAGCAGCCGGGACTAGCATCGCAGATACGCAGTATTTT.

V and J are TRBV4-1 and TRBJ1-5; 9 bases are shared with TRBD1. Germline CDR1 reads MGHRA; CDR2 reads YSYEKL. CDR3 length: 15 residues. V trimming: 4 bases; J trimming: 7 bases; junction bases outside the gene matches: 8. CDR3 region: CASSLLDRGRQPQHF. CDR3 nucleotide sequence: TGCGCCAGCAGCCTTTTGGACAGGGGAAGACAGCCCCAGCATTTT.

The chain employs TRBV5-1 and TRBJ2-2; TRBD2 matches at 7 bases. Germline V gene sequence: CDR1 SGHRS, CDR2 YFSETQ. J lost 3 bases, V lost 6 bases, and 5 bases had no gene match. The CDR3 is 14 amino acids. The CDR3 region is CASKTSADTGELFF. In DNA form, the CDR3 reads TGCGCCAGCAAAACTAGCGCGGACACCGGGGAGCTGTTTTTT. The complete variable domain, with remaining parts taken from reference TRBV5-1 and TRBJ2-2, reads KAGVTQTPRYLIKTRGQQVTLSCSPISGHRSVSWYQQTPGQGLQFLFEYFSETQRNKGNFPGRFSGRQFSNSRSEMNVSTLELGDSALYLCASKTSADTGELFFGEGSRLTVL.

This chain uses TRBV4-2 with TRBJ2-1; D perhaps matches TRBD1 (7 bases). V lost 0 bases and J 5 bases, leaving 17 bases between the germline ends. Per germline, CDR1 LGHNA and CDR2 YNFKEQ. This CDR3 region has 17 residues. Written as DNA, the CDR3 is TGTGCCAGCAGCCAAGATAGGCAGGGGGGCCCTGACAATGAGCAGTTCTTC. Protein: CASSQDRQGGPDNEQFF.

The rearrangement joins TRBV4-1 to TRBJ1-1; D not resolved. There are 13 residues in the CDR3. Trimming removed 2 bases from V and 2 bases from J, with 6 bases in between. Germline V gene lookup returns CDR1 MGHRA and CDR2 YSYEKL. This CDR3 is CASSQRTNTEAFF. The CDR3 bases are TGCGCCAGCAGCCAAAGGACTAACACTGAAGCTTTCTTT.

The rearrangement uses TRBV19 and TRBJ2-2; TRBD2 aligns across 9 bases. The V and J ends lost 7 bases and 7 bases, in that order; junction bases with no gene match: 10. The CDR3 loop spans 15 amino acids. From germline, CDR1 is LNHDA and CDR2 SQIVND (reference sequence). In DNA, the CDR3 is TGTGCCAGTAATGGCGCGGGGGGGAGAGGCGGGGAGCTGTTTTTT. It specifies CASNGAGGRGGELFF.

V and J are TRBV5-1 and TRBJ2-5, with TRBD1 identical over 9 bases. The DNA end lines up better with TRBJ2-7; the J call may be wrong. This CDR3 is 14 amino acids long. Germline CDR1 reads SGHRS; CDR2 reads YFSETQ. CDR3 nucleotide sequence: TGCGCCAGCAGCCAACAGGGGGCGCGTAACGAGCAGTACTTC. This codes for CASSQQGARNEQYF.

The chain combines TRBV15 with TRBJ2-7, with TRBD1 identical over 8 bases. Trimming removed 3 bases from V and 3 bases from J; junction bases left unmatched: 10. The V gene's germline CDR1 is LNHNV and CDR2 YYDKDF (reference sequence). The CDR3 is 16 residues long. CDR3 loop: CATSSLQGGSLYEQYF. Here the CDR3 DNA reads TGTGCCACCAGCAGCTTACAGGGGGGATCTCTCTACGAGCAGTACTTC.

V and J are TRBV4-1 and TRBJ1-4; 7 bases are shared with TRBD1. The V gene's germline CDR1 is MGHRA and CDR2 YSYEKL. The V and J ends lost 3 bases and 6 bases, in that order; junction bases with no gene match: 16. The CDR3 extends over 18 amino acids. The CDR3 DNA follows: TGCGCCAGCAGCCATGAAGAGGGGGCAGCTGGTTACTATGAAAAACTGTTTTTT. Protein product: CASSHEEGAAGYYEKLFF.

V usage is TRBV2 and J usage is TRBJ2-3, with a tentative D call TRBD2 (5 bases). The V end was cut by 5 bases, the J end by 3 bases, with 9 bases between. CDR1 and CDR2 from the germline V gene are SNHLY and FYNNEI. CDR3 length: 13 residues. The CDR3 DNA reads TGTGCCAGCAGTTTTGGGAGTACAGATACGCAGTATTTT. It encodes CASSFGSTDTQYF.

The rearrangement joins TRBV30 to TRBJ1-2; D gene uncertain. The CDR3 runs to 14 residues. The V gene's germline CDR1 is GTSNPN and CDR2 SVGIG (reference sequence). Trimming removed 0 bases at V and 3 bases at J, with 11 bases between. For the CDR3, the DNA is TGTGCCTGGAGTGTACTGGGAGGCGACTATGGCTACACCTTC. This codes for CAWSVLGGDYGYTF.

This chain connects TRBV30 to TRBJ1-4; D is unclear. Germline CDR1 GTSNPN, CDR2 SVGIG (reference sequence). CDR3 length equals 16 residues. Trimming left V 0 bases short and J 3 bases short, with 14 bases between. The CDR3 sequence is CAWSVRGRRANEKLFF. DNA of the CDR3: TGTGCCTGGAGTGTACGAGGGAGAAGGGCTAATGAAAAACTGTTTTTT.

The chain combines TRBV25-1 with TRBJ2-1; tentative D call: TRBD2 (7 bases). Trimming shortened V by 3 bases and J by 2 bases, and 11 bases separated the two germline ends. From germline, CDR1 is MGHDK and CDR2 SYGVNS. The CDR3 contains 15 residues. The CDR3 spells CASSDVGGAYNEQFF. CDR3 nucleotide sequence: TGTGCCAGCAGTGACGTAGGGGGGGCCTACAATGAGCAGTTCTTC.

The V call is TRBV30, the J call TRBJ1-2; a weak D match, TRBD1 (6 bases). In germline, CDR1 is GTSNPN, CDR2 SVGIG (reference sequence). This CDR3 is built from 14 residues. V dropped 6 bases and J dropped 4 bases, with 18 bases sitting between them. The CDR3: CACFPGTGRYGYTF. The CDR3 bases are TGTGCCTGTTTCCCCGGAACAGGGCGCTATGGCTACACCTTC.

The V call is TRBV10-1, the J call TRBJ1-2; no firm D call. The V gene's germline CDR1 is WNHNN and CDR2 SYGVQD (reference sequence). The CDR3 length is 13 residues. V lost 3 bases to trimming and J lost 5 bases, with 10 bases between them. The CDR3 protein is CASSESRSYGYTF. The DNA of the CDR3 is TGCGCCAGCAGTGAATCCCGGTCTTATGGCTACACCTTC.

The chain is built from TRBV5-1 and TRBJ2-7, with TRBD2 matching over 9 bases. In germline, CDR1 is SGHRS, CDR2 YFSETQ. The length of the CDR3 is 14 residues. J gave up 7 bases and V 0 bases, and 5 bases lay outside the gene matches. In DNA form, the CDR3 reads TGCGCCAGCAGCTTGGAGTTAGCGGGGGCGGAGCAGTACTTC. It codes for CASSLELAGAEQYF.

This chain links TRBV5-1 with TRBJ1-3, with D possibly TRBD1 on 6 matching bases. The CDR3 runs to 15 residues. The V end lost 3 bases, the J end lost 6 bases, and 16 bases lay between the germline ends. Germline CDR1 reads SGHRS; CDR2 reads YFSETQ. In DNA, the CDR3 is TGCGCCAGCAGCTCCGAACAGGGAACCCCAAACACCATATATTTT. Amino acid sequence: CASSSEQGTPNTIYF. The full variable domain, its missing parts supplied by reference TRBV5-1 and TRBJ1-3, is KAGVTQTPRYLIKTRGQQVTLSCSPISGHRSVSWYQQTPGQGLQFLFEYFSETQRNKGNFPGRFSGRQFSNSRSEMNVSTLELGDSALYLCASSSEQGTPNTIYFGEGSWLTVV.